This TCR beta chain stems from a study of cytomegalovirus exposure and HLA in healthy donors. Study-level points and caveats: Later analysis identified a missense DCLRE1C variant that was linked to TCR beta V- and J-gene trimming.

V lost 4 bases and J lost 0; bases outside the gene matches: 7. Germline V CDR1 and CDR2: SEHNR, FQNEAQ (reference sequence). CDR3 length: 16 residues. PCR used 60 Vbeta primers and 13 Jbeta primers. Some clones are missing from TCRdb's copy, which holds only in-frame ones; the method was immunoSEQ multiplex PCR. Counted here are about 120,000 clones, 65% occurring once; the ten biggest clones make up roughly 9.7%. On this clone itself: The antigen is undetermined.

The chain couples TRBV7-9 to TRBJ2-5; 8 bases match TRBD2. The sample consisted of PBMCs. The TCR originated in a woman between 40 and 50 years old in good health and CMV-seropositive. CDR3 in amino acids: CASSSPREGYQETQYF. CDR3 nucleotides: TGTGCCAGCAGCTCCCCCCGGGAGGGGTACCAAGAGACCCAGTACTTC.